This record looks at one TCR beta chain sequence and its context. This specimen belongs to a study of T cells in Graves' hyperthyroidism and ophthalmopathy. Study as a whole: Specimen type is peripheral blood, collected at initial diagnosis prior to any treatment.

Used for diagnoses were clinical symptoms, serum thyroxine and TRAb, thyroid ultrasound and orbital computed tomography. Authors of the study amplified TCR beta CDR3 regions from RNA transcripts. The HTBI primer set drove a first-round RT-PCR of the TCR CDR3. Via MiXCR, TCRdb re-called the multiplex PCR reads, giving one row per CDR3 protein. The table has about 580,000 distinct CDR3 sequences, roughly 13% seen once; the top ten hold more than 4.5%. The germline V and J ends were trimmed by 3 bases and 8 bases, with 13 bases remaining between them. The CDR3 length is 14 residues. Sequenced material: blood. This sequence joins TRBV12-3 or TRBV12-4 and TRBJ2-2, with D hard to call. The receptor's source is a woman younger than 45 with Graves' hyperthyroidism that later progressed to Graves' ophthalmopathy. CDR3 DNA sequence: TGTGCCAGCAGTTTGGGGTGGGGAATGGGGGAGCTGTTTTTT. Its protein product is CASSLGWGMGELFF.